The 18 T cell receptor beta chains in this list originate from one sample, sequenced in a study of a mutant IDH1 vaccine in newly diagnosed glioma. Their target antigens are unknown. Regarding time point: week 11, during vaccination. Topical imiquimod accompanied each vaccine dose, which consisted of 300 ug of mutant IDH1 20-mer peptide. Using immunoSEQ multiplex PCR, the repertoire was profiled, and TCRdb retains in-frame clones only, with some absent. Of approximately 110,000 clones in the sample, roughly 90% were seen once. The sequenced sample was PBMCs, obtained from a glioma patient whose treatment included an IDH1 peptide vaccine. The origin of the receptors is a woman between 45 and 65 years old with glioma.

V is TRBV5-1 and J is TRBJ2-2; D remains ambiguous. CDR3 size: 12 residues. Germline V gene sequence: CDR1 SGHRS, CDR2 YFSETQ. Trimming took 7 bases from V and 7 from J, leaving 11 bases between them. DNA of the CDR3: TGCGCCAGCCCCGGGCCTCGCGGGGAGCTGTTTTTT. Its protein product is CASPGPRGELFF.

This chain joins TRBV4-1 and TRBJ2-1; D not resolved. Germline CDR1 and CDR2: MGHRA and YSYEKL. Trimming stripped 0 bases from V and 6 bases from J, with 12 bases between. This CDR3 spans 15 amino acids. As DNA, the CDR3 is TGCGCCAGCAGCCAAGATCATAGAGAAGGCAATGAGCAGTTCTTC. As protein: CASSQDHREGNEQFF.

The chain combines TRBV6-1 with TRBJ1-2; 8 bases are a match to TRBD1. Germline loops: CDR1 MNHNS, CDR2 SASEGT. This CDR3 contains 12 residues. The CDR3 sequence: CFSGGRDYGYTF. The CDR3 nucleotides are TGTTTTTCAGGGGGCCGTGACTATGGCTACACCTTC.

The rearrangement links TRBV6-1 to TRBJ2-7, with D tentatively TRBD1 (6 bases). Trimming pared 4 bases from V and 3 bases from J, leaving 19 bases between. In germline, CDR1 is MNHNS, CDR2 SASEGT. The CDR3 extends over 16 amino acids. In nucleotides, the CDR3 is TGTGCCAGCAGTGGCTTGCGATCGGGACACCTCTACGAGCAGTACTTC. Protein: CASSGLRSGHLYEQYF.

The J gene is TRBJ1-1, the V gene TRBV7-2, with a possible D match to TRBD1 (5 bases). Looked up from germline, CDR1 is SGHTA and CDR2 is FQGNSA. Trimming cost V 3 bases and J 10 bases, with 15 bases left between them. This CDR3 contains 13 residues. CDR3 DNA sequence: TGTGCCAGCAGCTTCCTTCAGGGAGGAGCAGCTTTCTTT. It codes for CASSFLQGGAAFF.

The gene calls are TRBV6-5 and TRBJ2-7, with 11 bases lining up with TRBD1. CDR1 and CDR2 from the germline V gene are MNHEY and SVGAGI. This CDR3 comprises 14 residues. The ends lost 6 bases at V and 4 bases at J; junction bases unmatched: 5. The CDR3 region is CASRHRDRGYEQYF. In nucleotides, the CDR3 is TGTGCCAGCAGGCACCGGGACAGGGGGTACGAGCAGTACTTC.

The CDR3 sequence: CASTPGREGGETQYF. In DNA form, the CDR3 reads TGTGCCAGCACCCCCGGGCGGGAGGGCGGAGAGACCCAGTACTTC. The V gene is TRBV28, the J gene TRBJ2-5; 9 bases agree with TRBD2. This CDR3 contains 15 residues. The trim removed 7 bases at V and 4 bases at J, leaving 10 bases unmatched. Germline CDR1 is MDHEN and CDR2 is SYDVKM. Filled out from reference TRBV28 and TRBJ2-5, the complete variable domain reads DVKVTQSSRYLVKRTGEKVFLECVQDMDHENMFWYRQDPGLGLRLIYFSYDVKMKEKGDIPEGYSVSREKKERFSLILESASTNQTSMYLCASTPGREGGETQYFGPGTRLLVL.

CDR3 sequence: CASSSSAGGAYNEQFF. The CDR3 coding sequence is TGTGCCAGCAGCTCCTCAGCGGGAGGGGCCTACAATGAGCAGTTCTTC. The chain couples TRBV11-2 to TRBJ2-1; 10 bases are a match to TRBD2. Germline-derived CDR1 and CDR2 are SGHAT and FQNNGV. V trimming: 4 bases; J trimming: 2 bases; junction bases outside the gene matches: 5. The CDR3 sequence is 16 residues long.

The CDR3 coding sequence is TGTGCCAGCAGGCCTAGCCTATACAATGAGCAGTTCTTC. Amino acids: CASRPSLYNEQFF. The rearrangement joins TRBV27 to TRBJ2-1; D possibly corresponds to TRBD2 (5 bases). The germline V gene has CDR1 MNHEY and CDR2 SMNVEV (reference sequence). The CDR3 is made up of 13 amino acids. V was shortened by 6 bases and J by 4 bases, with 10 bases between the two germline ends.

The gene calls are TRBV19 and TRBJ1-4, with D unresolved. The CDR3 runs 13 residues. The germline gives CDR1 LNHDA, CDR2 SQIVND (reference sequence). The V end was cut by 11 bases, the J end by 8 bases, with 18 bases between. DNA for the CDR3: TGTGCCGTAAGGGAATCCATTGTGGAAAAACTGTTTTTT. Protein sequence: CAVRESIVEKLFF.

CDR3 nucleotides: TGTGCCAGCAATAAGGGCGGGAGCTCCTACAATGAGCAGTTCTTC. Residues: CASNKGGSSYNEQFF. The chain is built from TRBV6-1 and TRBJ2-1, with 7 nucleotides matching TRBD2. CDR1 is MNHNS and CDR2 is SASEGT in the germline V gene. The CDR3 spans 15 residues. J was trimmed by 0 bases and V by 7 bases; bases with no gene match: 6.

This chain connects TRBV9 to TRBJ2-3; D gene unclear. From germline, CDR1 is SGDLS and CDR2 YYNGEE. Trimming cost V 0 bases and J 1 base, with 9 bases left between them. The CDR3 length is 15 residues. CDR3 sequence: CASSVESLGTDTQYF. CDR3 DNA: TGTGCCAGCAGCGTAGAATCTTTAGGCACAGATACGCAGTATTTT.

The rearrangement uses TRBV21-1 and TRBJ2-7; the D call in the table, TRBD1, was not verified against the DNA. TRBV21-1 is marked as a pseudogene. The CDR3 runs 13 residues. The CDR3, as DNA: TGTGCCAGCAGTCTGGGAACAGGGGGAAAGCAGTACTTC. Translated, it gives CASSLGTGGKQYF.

The chain links TRBV28 to TRBJ1-3, with TRBD1 matching 8 bases. CDR1 is MDHEN and CDR2 is SYDVKM in the germline V gene. This CDR3 region has 16 residues. Germline trimming cut 6 bases from V and 0 bases from J; bases unmatched to any gene: 7. The CDR3: CASRVRQGSSGNTIYF. The CDR3 DNA is TGTGCCAGCAGGGTTCGACAGGGGAGCTCTGGAAACACCATATATTTT.

This clone was recorded only once. V and J are TRBV18 and TRBJ2-7; perhaps D is TRBD1 or TRBD2 (5 bases each). V was clipped by 3 bases and J by 3 bases, with 12 bases between them. The length of the CDR3 is 14 residues. The germline V gene encodes CDR1 KGHSH and CDR2 LQKENI. Written as DNA, the CDR3 is TGTGCCAGCTCACCGCCGGGACGCAACTACGAGCAGTACTTC. It translates to CASSPPGRNYEQYF.

The chain uses TRBV2 and TRBJ1-2; 8 bases fit TRBD1. From germline, CDR1 is SNHLY and CDR2 FYNNEI. The junction had 18 bases not matched to a gene; V was cut back by 0 bases and J by 0 bases. CDR3 length equals 21 residues. The CDR3 bases are TGTGCCAGCAGTGAAGCGGGCATACGAGGACAGGGCCTGTATTCTAACTATGGCTACACCTTC. This sequence encodes CASSEAGIRGQGLYSNYGYTF.

The chain carries TRBV28 and TRBJ1-4; TRBD1 aligns across 7 bases. Germline-derived CDR1 and CDR2 are MDHEN and SYDVKM. The CDR3 consists of 16 residues. After removal of 3 bases from V and 1 base from J, the junction contained 5 bases not matched to a gene. The CDR3 sequence is CASSFNRGGTNEKLFF. CDR3 DNA sequence: TGTGCCAGCAGTTTCAACAGGGGTGGAACTAATGAAAAACTGTTTTTT.

V usage is TRBV6-5 and J usage is TRBJ2-6; TRBD2 matches 7 bases. Germline loops: CDR1 MNHEY, CDR2 SVGAGI. The CDR3 contains 14 residues. V lost 7 bases and J lost 0; bases outside the gene matches: 0. CDR3 in amino acids: CASTGGSGANVLTF. As DNA, the CDR3 is TGTGCCAGCACGGGGGGCTCTGGGGCCAACGTCCTGACTTTC.